The rows below give T cell receptor beta chains drawn from one sample of a study of T cell repertoires in cytomegalovirus infection. In TCRdb, the reads were re-called with MiXCR into one record per CDR3 protein. The repertoire holds some 350,000 distinct CDR3 sequences, with about 34% as singletons. These receptors' antigens are unknown. Here the sequenced sample was cultured PBMCs, taken from culture after CMV antigen stimulation. The source of these receptors is a human donor in good health (CMV status not recorded). Some clones in this sample may be carry-over from other donors' samples. CDR3s leave out the opening cysteine and the closing phenylalanine or tryptophan.

J gene | V gene | CDR3 protein
TRBJ1-1 | TRBV10-3 | AISFGTGGEAF
TRBJ2-1 | TRBV12-3/TRBV12-4 | AIRGAGGIRNEQF
TRBJ2-1 | TRBV25-1 | ASSEQLGTGRSQF
TRBJ2-2 | TRBV6-2/TRBV6-3 | ASKKIRGNTGELF
TRBJ1-2 | TRBV7-9 | ASSWDFEGYT
TRBJ2-3 | TRBV25-1 | ASSEWSGAADTQY
TRBJ2-1 | TRBV2 | ASSLTGTVHHSYNEQF
TRBJ2-1 | TRBV10-3 | AISESLSPGEQF
TRBJ1-2 | TRBV6-2/TRBV6-3 | ASSPQGRNDGYT
TRBJ2-5 | TRBV6-2/TRBV6-3 | ASSYDRMETQY
TRBJ2-5 | TRBV7-2 | ASSRDRVETQY
TRBJ1-5 | TRBV7-8 | ASSLGSSEHQPQH
TRBJ1-5 | TRBV7-6 | ASSLDHGNQPQH
TRBJ1-6 | TRBV7-2 | ASSLATNSPLH
TRBJ2-2 | TRBV7-2 | ASSLVQGTGELF
TRBJ2-7 | TRBV6-2/TRBV6-3 | ASSSAVSYEQY
TRBJ1-3 | TRBV7-2 | ASLRGQITSGNTIY
TRBJ2-3 | TRBV5-4 | ASSFPLGTDTQY
TRBJ1-3 | TRBV10-3 | ASLGAGSSGNTIY
TRBJ1-1 | TRBV6-2/TRBV6-3 | ASSSRLGQAF
TRBJ2-7 | TRBV18 | ASSPGSGQPPQQY
TRBJ2-3 | TRBV12-3/TRBV12-4 | ASSLIDGFGSGTQY
TRBJ2-1 | TRBV7-6 | ASSLARGGTSGRYEQF
TRBJ2-1 | TRBV27 | ASSKGYFSGTSGNEQF
TRBJ2-5 | TRBV11-2 | ASSTLTGGEETQY
TRBJ2-2 | TRBV6-2/TRBV6-3 | ASIKAGFTGELF
TRBJ1-5 | TRBV27 | ASSLMGQGLKQPQH
TRBJ1-1 | TRBV7-8 | ASSKRGQLNTEAF
TRBJ2-1 | TRBV5-1 | ASSSSTSSTGVDEQF
TRBJ2-1 | TRBV7-4 | ASSPPHRRLAGDNEQF
TRBJ2-1 | TRBV4-1 | ASSLLGTSSSFGYNEQF
TRBJ2-1 | TRBV7-6 | ASSPRPGLAGHNEQF
TRBJ1-1 | TRBV28 | ASIKPGWGGQAF
TRBJ2-6 | TRBV28 | ASSNTTGTFSSGANVLT
TRBJ2-1 | TRBV10-2 | ASSALTSSNEQF
TRBJ2-4 | TRBV20-1 | SASGTSGIAKNIQY
TRBJ2-3 | TRBV12-3/TRBV12-4 | ASSRGSWDTQY
TRBJ1-6 | TRBV30 | AWSLLTGSSPLH
TRBJ2-5 | TRBV27 | ASSYPTTSDQETQY
TRBJ1-2 | TRBV12-5 | ASGSKRHHGYT
TRBJ2-1 | TRBV11-2 | ASRKIGAGNEQF
TRBJ1-1 | TRBV25-1 | ASRGNRAKFTEAF
TRBJ2-5 | TRBV15 | ATSRTRLAWETQY
TRBJ2-3 | TRBV5-4 | ASSSSGSPTDTQY
TRBJ1-1 | TRBV14 | ASSQVRGLNTEAF
TRBJ1-3 | TRBV6-6 | ASSTGGQGSSGNTIY
TRBJ1-1 | TRBV7-4 | ASGSPHQQGNTEAF
TRBJ1-2 | TRBV19 | ASRSEENYGYT
TRBJ2-3 | TRBV28 | ASRPGWSTDTQY
TRBJ2-1 | TRBV7-6 | ASSKHGTSGGNNEQF
TRBJ1-4 | TRBV7-9 | ASSSGQRATNEKLF
TRBJ2-1 | TRBV7-9 | ASTSWEFGYNEQF
TRBJ1-6 | TRBV4-3 | ASSQGSSYNSPLH
TRBJ2-7 | TRBV19 | ASSTPPTSGSYEQY
TRBJ2-4 | TRBV20-1 | SVLAEPLAKNIQY
TRBJ2-2 | TRBV2 | ASSARVRTGELF
TRBJ2-1 | TRBV4-3 | ASSRWTDREDEQF